The next 18 T cell receptor beta chains were all read from a single sample in a study of graft-versus-host responses after intestinal transplantation. Generated by immunoSEQ multiplex PCR, the TCRdb table keeps only in-frame clones and is missing some. This sample has some 45,000 clones; approximately 94% occur once, and the top ten carry roughly 1.5%. Sample: PBMCs, taken approximately 350 days after intestinal transplant. Receptors originate from a human patient who received an intestinal transplant, so some T cells may come from the graft donor.

This clone appeared a single time. The chain joins TRBV30 to TRBJ2-6; D is perhaps TRBD2 (6 bases). Trimming removed 0 bases at V and 4 bases at J, with 16 bases between. The CDR3 is 17 amino acids. CDR1 and CDR2 from the germline V gene are GTSNPN and SVGIG (reference sequence). The CDR3 sequence: CAWSVPGERAGANVLTF. CDR3 DNA sequence: TGTGCCTGGAGTGTACCGGGGGAGCGGGCGGGGGCCAACGTCCTGACTTTC.

This chain connects TRBV10-3 to TRBJ1-6; 8 nucleotides agree with TRBD1. The CDR3 totals 14 residues. The V and J ends lost 3 bases and 6 bases, in that order; junction bases with no gene match: 1. Germline V gene data show CDR1 as ENHRY and CDR2 as SYGVKD. CDR3 amino acids: CAISDGTGNSPLHF. Here the CDR3 DNA reads TGTGCCATCAGTGACGGGACAGGTAATTCACCCCTCCACTTT.

V usage is TRBV7-6 and J usage is TRBJ2-3; 10 bases align to TRBD2. The CDR3 runs to 15 residues. Trimming cost V 5 bases and J 2 bases; bases outside gene matches: 4. From germline, CDR1 is SGHVS and CDR2 FNYEAQ. CDR3 sequence reads: CASSRTSGFTDTQYF. In DNA form, the CDR3 reads TGTGCCAGCAGCCGGACTAGCGGATTCACAGATACGCAGTATTTT.

The V call is TRBV6-1, the J call TRBJ1-1; D is undetermined. The CDR3 runs to 15 residues. Looked up from germline, CDR1 is MNHNS and CDR2 is SASEGT. V was cut by 6 bases and J by 1 base, with 15 bases left in between. The chain's CDR3 is CASRGVLGRNTEAFF. The CDR3 DNA sequence: TGTGCCAGCAGGGGCGTTTTAGGCAGGAACACTGAAGCTTTCTTT.

This chain connects TRBV25-1 to TRBJ2-5; D is unclear. The J call may be in error: the DNA end matches TRBJ2-7 better. Germline CDR1 and CDR2: MGHDK and SYGVNS. This CDR3 has 14 amino acids. The CDR3 coding sequence is TGTGCCAGCAGTGAATATGACGGAGCCTACGAGCAGTACTTC. Amino acid sequence: CASSEYDGAYEQYF.

As DNA, the CDR3 is TGCGCCAGCAGCTACTTGGTGCGTGGAGGGAGCGACAATGAGCAGTTCTTC. Translating gives CASSYLVRGGSDNEQFF. This sequence joins TRBV5-1 and TRBJ2-1; perhaps TRBD2 as D (6 bases). CDR3 length: 17 residues. The germline V and J ends were trimmed by 3 bases and 5 bases, with 21 bases remaining between them. The germline gives CDR1 SGHRS, CDR2 YFSETQ.

The rearrangement uses TRBV7-9 and TRBJ1-5; the D gene is possibly TRBD1 (6 bases). The V end was cut by 5 bases, the J end by 1 base, with 9 bases between. CDR3 length: 14 amino acids. Germline assignment: CDR1 SEHNR and CDR2 FQNEAQ (reference sequence). The CDR3 loop reads CASSAQGSNQPQHF. Here the CDR3 DNA reads TGTGCCAGCAGCGCGCAGGGGAGCAATCAGCCCCAGCATTTT.

In DNA form, the CDR3 reads TGCGCCAGCAGACCCACTCCCGGGACAGGGGGCTACGAGCAGTACTTC. Translating gives CASRPTPGTGGYEQYF. This sequence joins TRBV5-1 and TRBJ2-7; 11 bases fit TRBD1. Unmatched junction bases numbered 10, after V lost 5 bases and J lost 3 bases. In germline, CDR1 is SGHRS, CDR2 YFSETQ. This CDR3 spans 16 amino acids.

The V and J genes are TRBV10-3 and TRBJ2-5; 8 nucleotides match TRBD2. Per the germline V gene, CDR1 is ENHRY and CDR2 is SYGVKD. This CDR3 has 14 amino acids. V dropped 4 bases and J dropped 4; count of bases not matched to a gene: 5. The CDR3: CAISGGGNGETQYF. The CDR3 DNA reads TGTGCCATCAGTGGCGGGGGGAACGGAGAGACCCAGTACTTC.

The rearrangement joins TRBV7-9 to TRBJ2-7, with a weak D call TRBD2 (7 bases). This CDR3 contains 16 residues. Trimming removed 1 base from V and 2 bases from J, with 15 bases in between. Germline assignment: CDR1 SEHNR and CDR2 FQNEAQ (reference sequence). The CDR3 protein is CASSLVGGELAYEQYF. The CDR3 DNA reads TGTGCCAGCAGCTTAGTAGGGGGGGAGCTTGCCTACGAGCAGTACTTC.

V and J are TRBV5-6 and TRBJ2-5, with 8 bases identical to TRBD2. With V trimmed by 3 bases and J by 2 bases, 3 bases remained unmatched. This CDR3 comprises 14 residues. Germline CDR1 is SGHDT and CDR2 is YYEEEE. The CDR3 coding sequence is TGTGCCAGCAGCTCTCGGGAGGGTCAAGAGACCCAGTACTTC. Protein product: CASSSREGQETQYF.

The chain recombines TRBV20-1 with TRBJ2-7, with D perhaps TRBD2 (6 bases). The CDR3 length is 11 residues. CDR1 is DFQATT, CDR2 SNEGSKA, per germline (reference sequence). Trimming removed 7 bases from V and 4 bases from J, with 11 bases in between. Written as DNA, the CDR3 is TGCAGTGGGCGGGACGATTACGAGCAGTACTTC. Amino acids: CSGRDDYEQYF.

In this sample, this clone turned up once. The V gene is TRBV6-6, the J gene TRBJ1-5, with 12 bases lining up with TRBD1. Germline trimming cut 5 bases from V and 7 bases from J; bases unmatched to any gene: 9. This CDR3 has 16 residues. Germline V gives CDR1 MNHNY, CDR2 SVGAGI (reference sequence). The CDR3 region is CASSNRDRGREQPQHF. As DNA, the CDR3 is TGTGCCAGCAGTAACCGGGACAGGGGGCGAGAACAGCCCCAGCATTTT.

The V call is TRBV7-7, the J call TRBJ2-7, with a possible D match to TRBD1 (7 bases). Germline values: CDR1 SSHAT, CDR2 FNYEAQ (reference sequence). CDR3 length: 18 residues. V was shortened by 4 bases and J by 2 bases, with 24 bases between the two germline ends. CDR3 sequence reads: CASSYGPPGDSLTYEQYF. The CDR3 bases are TGTGCCAGCAGCTATGGACCCCCGGGGGACAGCCTTACCTACGAGCAGTACTTC.

This chain joins TRBV29-1 and TRBJ2-7; 7 bases are a match to TRBD1. The V gene end was trimmed by 6 bases and the J gene end by 6 bases; junction bases not matched to a gene: 5. The CDR3 consists of 11 residues. In germline, CDR1 is SQVTM, CDR2 ANQGSEA. In DNA, the CDR3 is TGCAGCGTGATACAGGGGTTCGAGCAGTACTTC. This sequence encodes CSVIQGFEQYF.

The V call is TRBV5-6, the J call TRBJ2-7; D uncertain. Germline CDR1 is SGHDT and CDR2 is YYEEEE. CDR3 length: 12 amino acids. Trimming left V 2 bases short and J 6 bases short, with 9 bases between. The CDR3 spells CASSLDILEQYF. The CDR3 region has the DNA TGTGCCAGCAGCTTAGATATTCTCGAGCAGTACTTC.

The V call is TRBV9, the J call TRBJ2-2, with D unresolved. V gave up 2 bases and J gave up 0 bases, with 8 bases separating them. Germline-derived CDR1 and CDR2 are SGDLS and YYNGEE. This CDR3 spans 15 amino acids. CDR3 protein: CASSVGLANTGELFF. For the CDR3, the DNA is TGTGCCAGCAGCGTTGGGCTAGCGAACACCGGGGAGCTGTTTTTT.

DNA for the CDR3: TGTGCCAGTAGTATAGGACCCGTACGTGGGGAGCTGTTTTTT. It codes for CASSIGPVRGELFF. The chain uses TRBV19 and TRBJ2-2, with D hard to call. Germline V gives CDR1 LNHDA, CDR2 SQIVND (reference sequence). The CDR3 loop spans 14 amino acids. V dropped 1 base and J dropped 8 bases, with 11 bases sitting between them. The entire variable domain, with the rest obtained from reference TRBV19 and TRBJ2-2, is as follows: DGGITQSPKYLFRKEGQNVTLSCEQNLNHDAMYWYRQDPGQGLRLIYYSQIVNDFQKGDIAEGYSVSREKKESFPLTVTSAQKNPTAFYLCASSIGPVRGELFFGEGSRLTVL.